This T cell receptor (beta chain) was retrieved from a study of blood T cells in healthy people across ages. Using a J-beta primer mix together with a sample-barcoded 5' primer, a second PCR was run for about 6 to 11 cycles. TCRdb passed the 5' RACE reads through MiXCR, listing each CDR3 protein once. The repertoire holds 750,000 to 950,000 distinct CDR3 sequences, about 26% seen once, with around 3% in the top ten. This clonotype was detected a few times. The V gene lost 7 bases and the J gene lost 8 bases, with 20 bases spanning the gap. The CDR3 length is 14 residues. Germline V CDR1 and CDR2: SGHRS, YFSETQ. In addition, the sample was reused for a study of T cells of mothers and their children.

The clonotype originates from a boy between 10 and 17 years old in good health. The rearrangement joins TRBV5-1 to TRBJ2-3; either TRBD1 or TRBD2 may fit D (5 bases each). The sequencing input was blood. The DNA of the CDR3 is TGCGCCAGCTCGGGGCCTTCGGCGGCAGGTACGCAGTATTTT. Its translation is CASSGPSAAGTQYF.